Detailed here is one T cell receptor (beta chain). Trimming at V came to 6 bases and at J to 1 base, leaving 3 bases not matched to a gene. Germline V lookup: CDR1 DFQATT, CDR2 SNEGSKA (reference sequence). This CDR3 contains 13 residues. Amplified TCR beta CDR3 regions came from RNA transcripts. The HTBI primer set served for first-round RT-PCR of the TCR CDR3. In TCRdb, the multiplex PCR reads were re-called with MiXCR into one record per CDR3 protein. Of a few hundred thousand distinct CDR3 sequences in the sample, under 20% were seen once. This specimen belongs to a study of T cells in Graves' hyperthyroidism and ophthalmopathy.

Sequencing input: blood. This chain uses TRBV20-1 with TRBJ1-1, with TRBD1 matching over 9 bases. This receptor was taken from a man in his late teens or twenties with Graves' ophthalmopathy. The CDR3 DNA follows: TGCAGTGCACCGACAGGGGGGAACACTGAAGCTTTCTTT. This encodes CSAPTGGNTEAFF.